The 16 T cell receptor beta chains given below trace back to one sample, sequenced in a study of blood T cell repertoires in COVID-19. Sequencing was performed with immunoSEQ multiplex PCR; in TCRdb, only in-frame clones are kept and a portion is missing. The data hold roughly 140,000 clones, with roughly 90% observed a single time. Sequenced input: peripheral blood. The receptors stem from a human donor in a cohort sampled during active COVID-19.

The chain carries TRBV28 and TRBJ2-3, with 9 bases matching TRBD1. Germline trimming cut 4 bases from V and 4 bases from J; bases unmatched to any gene: 6. The CDR3 has 15 amino acids. Germline assignment: CDR1 MDHEN and CDR2 SYDVKM. CDR3 bases: TGTGCCAGCAGTTCCTCCGGGACAGGGCCAGATACGCAGTATTTT. Protein sequence: CASSSSGTGPDTQYF.

This clone was observed once. The chain uses TRBV27 and TRBJ1-2, with unresolved D. Germline CDR1 MNHEY, CDR2 SMNVEV (reference sequence). This CDR3 has 13 amino acids. The V end lost 4 bases, the J end lost 4 bases, and 10 bases lay between the germline ends. CDR3 DNA sequence: TGTGCCAGCAGTTACGACAAGCTCTATGGCTACACCTTC. This translates into CASSYDKLYGYTF.

The CDR3, as DNA: TGTGCCAGCAGCTTACTAGGGAGGACAGGCTCTGGGGCCAACGTCCTGACTTTC. Protein sequence: CASSLLGRTGSGANVLTF. This chain connects TRBV7-9 to TRBJ2-6; D possibly corresponds to TRBD1 (7 bases). The CDR3 is made up of 18 amino acids. In germline, CDR1 is SEHNR, CDR2 FQNEAQ (reference sequence). Trimming stripped 2 bases from V and 0 bases from J, with 14 bases between.

The V and J genes are TRBV30 and TRBJ2-1, with 8 bases identical to TRBD2. This CDR3 has 15 residues. Germline CDR1 GTSNPN, CDR2 SVGIG (reference sequence). J lost 13 bases, V lost 0 bases, and 14 bases had no gene match. The CDR3 spells CAWSVASGPELRQFF. The CDR3 nucleotides read TGTGCCTGGAGTGTAGCTAGCGGGCCCGAATTACGACAGTTCTTC.

This clone was seen only once. The rearrangement joins TRBV18 to TRBJ1-2, with 8 bases aligning to TRBD1. CDR1 and CDR2 from the germline V gene are KGHSH and LQKENI. The J segment lost 5 bases and the V segment lost 3 bases, leaving 5 bases of the junction unmatched. The CDR3 runs to 14 residues. The CDR3 spells CASSPGQDFYGYTF. The CDR3 DNA is TGTGCCAGCTCACCGGGACAGGATTTTTATGGCTACACCTTC. Combining the CDR3 with reference TRBV18 and TRBJ1-2 gives the whole variable domain NAGVMQNPRHLVRRRGQEARLRCSPMKGHSHVYWYRQLPEEGLKFMVYLQKENIIDESGMPKERFSAEFPKEGPSILRIQQVVRGDSAAYFCASSPGQDFYGYTFGSGTRLTVV.

The chain couples TRBV15 to TRBJ1-4; tentative D call: TRBD1 (6 bases). The CDR3 is made up of 16 amino acids. Trimming shortened V by 3 bases and J by 8 bases, and 19 bases separated the two germline ends. Germline CDR1 reads LNHNV; CDR2 reads YYDKDF (reference sequence). Here the CDR3 DNA reads TGTGCCACCAGCAGTGGACAGCGACTTAGGGACGAAAAACTGTTTTTT. It translates to CATSSGQRLRDEKLFF.

The rearrangement uses TRBV7-2 and TRBJ2-5; a possible D gene is TRBD2 (6 bases). Germline V CDR1 and CDR2: SGHTA, FQGNSA. This CDR3 region has 13 residues. The V end lost 1 base, the J end lost 4 bases, and 7 bases lay between the germline ends. The CDR3 sequence: CASSLGRAETQYF. DNA of the CDR3: TGTGCCAGCAGCTTAGGGAGGGCAGAGACCCAGTACTTC.

The chain uses TRBV4-3 and TRBJ2-7, with 11 bases lining up with TRBD2. Germline CDR1 LGHNA, CDR2 YSLEER. V lost 0 bases to trimming and J lost 2 bases; unmatched junction nucleotides: 12. The CDR3 totals 19 residues. CDR3 sequence reads: CASSQDWGTASGGTYEQYF. Written as DNA, the CDR3 is TGCGCCAGCAGCCAAGATTGGGGGACGGCTAGCGGGGGGACCTACGAGCAGTACTTC.

The chain employs TRBV1 and TRBJ2-7; TRBD2, the table's D call, lacks a check against the DNA. TRBV1 is listed as a pseudogene. The CDR3 sequence is 15 residues long. Written as DNA, the CDR3 is TGCACCAGCAGCCAAGACTACGCGGGGTGGTACGAGCAGTACTTC. This sequence encodes CTSSQDYAGWYEQYF.

This CDR3 is CASSPAHTYEQYF. CDR3 nucleotide sequence: TGTGCCAGCAGTCCTGCCCACACCTACGAGCAGTACTTC. V gene TRBV27 combines with J gene TRBJ2-7; D ambiguous. The CDR3 covers 13 residues. Germline CDR1 reads MNHEY; CDR2 reads SMNVEV (reference sequence). V shed 5 bases and J shed 2 bases, with 10 bases lying between them.

The chain uses TRBV28 and TRBJ1-4, with a weak D call TRBD1 (5 bases). Germline CDR1 reads MDHEN; CDR2 reads SYDVKM. V was cut by 4 bases and J by 2 bases, with 14 bases left in between. CDR3 length equals 16 residues. In DNA, the CDR3 is TGTGCCAGCAGTTCATATACAGGTGCGACTAATGAAAAACTGTTTTTT. Residues: CASSSYTGATNEKLFF.

This sequence joins TRBV5-4 and TRBJ2-1; D is unclear. The CDR3 runs 16 residues. The germline gives CDR1 SGHNT, CDR2 YYREEE (reference sequence). V dropped 0 bases and J dropped 0 bases, with 10 bases sitting between them. Here the CDR3 DNA reads TGTGCCAGCAGCTTGGGACACCCAGACTCCTACAATGAGCAGTTCTTC. Its protein is CASSLGHPDSYNEQFF.

The gene calls are TRBV12-3 or TRBV12-4 and TRBJ1-3, with D unresolved. The CDR3 spans 12 residues. The V and J ends lost 11 bases and 0 bases respectively, with 8 bases between them. The CDR3, as DNA: TGTGCCTTCCGGGACTCTGGAAACACCATATATTTT. It codes for CAFRDSGNTIYF.

This clone was counted once. CDR3 protein: CASSEAEWTGGNSPLHF. DNA for the CDR3: TGTGCCAGCAGTGAAGCCGAATGGACAGGGGGTAATTCACCCCTCCACTTT. The J gene is TRBJ1-6, the V gene TRBV2; 10 bases line up with TRBD1. Trimming cost V 0 bases and J 6 bases; bases outside gene matches: 5. Per the germline V gene, CDR1 is SNHLY and CDR2 is FYNNEI. The CDR3 has 17 residues.

V usage is TRBV9 and J usage is TRBJ2-5; possible D gene TRBD2, 6 bases. This CDR3 region has 16 residues. V was trimmed by 4 bases and J by 1 base, leaving 17 bases between them. Germline lookup yields CDR1 SGDLS and CDR2 YYNGEE. This chain's CDR3 is CASSPSGGDRQETQYF. Written as DNA, the CDR3 is TGTGCCAGCAGCCCGTCAGGAGGGGACCGCCAAGAGACCCAGTACTTC.

V usage is TRBV6-1 and J usage is TRBJ2-5; TRBD2 matches 8 bases. CDR3 length: 16 amino acids. The junction had 8 bases not matched to a gene; V was cut back by 4 bases and J by 1 base. Germline-derived CDR1 and CDR2 are MNHNS and SASEGT. The CDR3: CASSVAGLGGQETQYF. CDR3 DNA sequence: TGTGCCAGCAGTGTGGCGGGACTAGGAGGCCAAGAGACCCAGTACTTC.